Shown below are 8 T cell receptor beta chains from a single sample sequenced in a study of blood T cells in healthy people across ages. A second PCR of roughly 7 to 11 cycles used a sample-barcoded 5' primer and a J-beta primer mix. MiXCR, applied by TCRdb to the 5' RACE reads, yields one record per CDR3 protein. This sample has approximately 960,000 distinct CDR3 sequences, with roughly 28% found just once. Another study also made use of these data, one on T cells of mothers and their children.

The sample comprised blood. The receptors were gathered from a woman in her 40s in good health.

Note on this clonotype: A much larger clone lies a single base off, so this may be a read error. The chain uses TRBV15 and TRBJ2-7; maybe TRBD2 (6 bases). CDR3 length: 15 amino acids. Germline lookup yields CDR1 LNHNV and CDR2 YYDKDF (reference sequence). CDR3 bases: TGTGCCGCCAGCAGAGATGGGAGGACTGGGGACGAGCAGTACTTC. Translating gives CAASRDGRTGDEQYF.

The V call is TRBV24-1, the J call TRBJ1-2; no reliable D call. Trimming removed 1 base at V and 3 bases at J, with 11 bases between. The CDR3 loop spans 15 amino acids. CDR1 and CDR2 (germline): KGHDR, SFDVKD. The CDR3 DNA reads TGTGCCACCAGTGATTTCACTGCGGGCTACTATGGCTACACCTTC. Residues: CATSDFTAGYYGYTF.

This clonotype was seen more than once but under ten times. This may stem from a read error, because a much larger clone lies one nucleotide away. The rearrangement uses TRBV7-3 and TRBJ2-5, with D possibly matching TRBD1 (6 bases). Germline values: CDR1 SGHTA, CDR2 FQGTGA. The germline V and J ends were trimmed by 1 base and 2 bases, with 11 bases remaining between them. The CDR3 is 15 amino acids. The CDR3 spells CASSLIQGPQETQYF. As DNA, the CDR3 is TGTGCCAGCAGCTTAATCCAGGGGCCTCAAGAGACCCAGTACTTC.

This clonotype was seen ten or more times. The gene calls are TRBV5-1 and TRBJ1-2; D ambiguous. This CDR3 is 14 amino acids long. CDR1 SGHRS and CDR2 YFSETQ come from the germline V gene. Trimming stripped 0 bases from V and 4 bases from J, with 10 bases between. CDR3 region: CASSLGHGSYGYTF. CDR3 nucleotides: TGCGCCAGCAGCTTGGGTCACGGGTCCTATGGCTACACCTTC.

This chain links TRBV28 with TRBJ1-6, with 9 nucleotides matching TRBD1. The CDR3 contains 14 residues. V lost 5 bases and J lost 9; bases outside the gene matches: 5. Germline V gene data show CDR1 as MDHEN and CDR2 as SYDVKM. Here the CDR3 reads CASSPTGGSSPLHF. The CDR3 nucleotides read TGTGCCAGCAGTCCAACAGGGGGCAGTTCACCCCTCCACTTT.

V is TRBV6-4 and J is TRBJ1-1; weak D call: TRBD1 (6 bases). The CDR3 extends over 14 amino acids. Trimming removed 4 bases from V and 4 bases from J, with 13 bases in between. From germline, CDR1 is MRHNA and CDR2 SNTAGT. CDR3 residues: CASSARGQATEAFF. The CDR3, as DNA: TGTGCCAGCAGTGCCCGGGGGCAGGCCACTGAAGCTTTCTTT.

V gene TRBV7-6 combines with J gene TRBJ1-1; tentative D call: TRBD1 (6 bases). Trimming took 4 bases from V and 3 from J, leaving 15 bases between them. The CDR3 has 15 amino acids. Germline values: CDR1 SGHVS, CDR2 FNYEAQ. DNA of the CDR3: TGTGCCAGCAGCTCGATGGGGGGGCTCGACACTGAAGCTTTCTTT. Its translation is CASSSMGGLDTEAFF.

This clonotype occurred a few times. The rearrangement uses TRBV20-1 and TRBJ2-7; 10 bases fit TRBD1. V shed 4 bases and J 2 bases; nucleotides not matched to a gene: 5. Germline-derived CDR1 and CDR2 are DFQATT and SNEGSKA (reference sequence). The CDR3 extends over 14 amino acids. The CDR3 nucleotides are TGCAGTGCTACCGACAGGGGGCGAGCCTACGAGCAGTACTTC. It encodes CSATDRGRAYEQYF.